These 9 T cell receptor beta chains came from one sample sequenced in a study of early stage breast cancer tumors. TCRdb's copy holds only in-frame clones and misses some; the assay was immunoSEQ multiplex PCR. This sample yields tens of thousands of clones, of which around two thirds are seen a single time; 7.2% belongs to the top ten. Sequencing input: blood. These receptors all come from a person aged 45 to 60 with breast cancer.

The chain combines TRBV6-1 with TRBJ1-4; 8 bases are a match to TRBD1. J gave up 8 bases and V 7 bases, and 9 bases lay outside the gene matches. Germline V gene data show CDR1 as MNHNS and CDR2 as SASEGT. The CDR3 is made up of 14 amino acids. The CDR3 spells CASMGPGGREKLFF. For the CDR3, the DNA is TGTGCCAGCATGGGCCCAGGGGGCCGGGAAAAACTGTTTTTT.

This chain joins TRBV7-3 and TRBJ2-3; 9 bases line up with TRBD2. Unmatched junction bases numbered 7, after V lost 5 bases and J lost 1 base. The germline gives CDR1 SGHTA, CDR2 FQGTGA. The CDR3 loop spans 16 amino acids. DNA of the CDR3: TGTGCCAGCAGCGCGGGGGCGGGAGGGGGCACAGATACGCAGTATTTT. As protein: CASSAGAGGGTDTQYF. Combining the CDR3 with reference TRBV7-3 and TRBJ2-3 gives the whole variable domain GAGVSQTPSNKVTEKGKYVELRCDPISGHTALYWYRQSLGQGPEFLIYFQGTGAADDSGLPNDRFFAVRPEGSVSTLKIQRTERGDSAVYLCASSAGAGGGTDTQYFGPGTRLTVL.

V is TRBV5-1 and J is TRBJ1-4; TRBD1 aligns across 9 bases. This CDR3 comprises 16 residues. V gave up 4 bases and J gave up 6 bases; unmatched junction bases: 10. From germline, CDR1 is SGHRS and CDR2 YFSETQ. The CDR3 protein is CASSPEAGTGYEKLFF. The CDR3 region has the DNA TGCGCCAGCAGCCCCGAGGCCGGGACAGGGTATGAAAAACTGTTTTTT. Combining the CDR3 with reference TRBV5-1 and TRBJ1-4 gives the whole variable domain KAGVTQTPRYLIKTRGQQVTLSCSPISGHRSVSWYQQTPGQGLQFLFEYFSETQRNKGNFPGRFSGRQFSNSRSEMNVSTLELGDSALYLCASSPEAGTGYEKLFFGSGTQLSVL.

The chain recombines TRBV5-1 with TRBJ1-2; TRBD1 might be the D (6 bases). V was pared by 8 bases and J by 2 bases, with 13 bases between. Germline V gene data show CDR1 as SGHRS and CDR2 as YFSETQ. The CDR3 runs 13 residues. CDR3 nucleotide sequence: TGCGCCAGTACCGTACAGGGAAACTATGGCTACACCTTC. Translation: CASTVQGNYGYTF.

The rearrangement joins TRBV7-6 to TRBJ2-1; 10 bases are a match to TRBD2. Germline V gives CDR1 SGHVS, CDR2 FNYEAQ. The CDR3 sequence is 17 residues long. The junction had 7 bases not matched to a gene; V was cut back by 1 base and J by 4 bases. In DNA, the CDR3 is TGTGCCAGCAGCTTAGAGGCAGCGGGGGGGAATTACAATGAGCAGTTCTTC. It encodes CASSLEAAGGNYNEQFF.

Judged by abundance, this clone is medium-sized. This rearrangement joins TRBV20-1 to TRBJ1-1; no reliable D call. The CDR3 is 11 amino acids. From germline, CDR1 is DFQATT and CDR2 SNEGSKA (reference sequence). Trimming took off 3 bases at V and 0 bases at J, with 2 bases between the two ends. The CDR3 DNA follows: TGCAGTGCTAGCGTGAACACTGAAGCTTTCTTT. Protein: CSASVNTEAFF.

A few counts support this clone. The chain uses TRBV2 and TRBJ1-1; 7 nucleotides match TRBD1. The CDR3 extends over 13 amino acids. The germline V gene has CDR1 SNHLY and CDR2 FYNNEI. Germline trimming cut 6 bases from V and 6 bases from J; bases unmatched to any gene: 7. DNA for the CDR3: TGTGCCAGCAGGCCGGGGGGGACAGCTGAAGCTTTCTTT. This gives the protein CASRPGGTAEAFF.

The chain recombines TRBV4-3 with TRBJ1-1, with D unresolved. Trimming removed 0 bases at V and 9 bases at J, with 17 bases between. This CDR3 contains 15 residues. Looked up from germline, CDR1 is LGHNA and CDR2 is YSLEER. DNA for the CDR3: TGCGCCAGCAGCCAAGATCGGGGTGTCACACATCAAGCTTTCTTT. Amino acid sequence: CASSQDRGVTHQAFF.

The CDR3, as DNA: TGTGCCAGCAGCAAATTCTCGGGACTAGCGTCAGATACGCAGTATTTT. This gives the protein CASSKFSGLASDTQYF. The V call is TRBV21-1, the J call TRBJ2-3; TRBD2 was called by the table and not checked on the DNA. TRBV21-1 is a known pseudogene. This CDR3 spans 16 amino acids.